This T cell receptor beta chain was found in a study of OX40 agonist ivuxolimab in advanced cancers. Study-level background: Ivuxolimab was a fully human IgG2 agonistic monoclonal antibody targeting the costimulatory receptor OX40 (CD134). Among the approximately 50 dose-escalation patients, about 19 had hepatocellular carcinoma, around 15 melanoma, 9 renal cell carcinoma and 9 head and neck cancer. The purpose of peripheral TCRbeta sequencing was to test whether ivuxolimab changed TCR sequence diversity and led to clonal T-cell expansion. Prior anti-PD-1, anti-PD-L1 or anti-CTLA-4 therapy was permitted, and checkpoint inhibitors had been received by around 39% of dose-escalation patients. Intravenous ivuxolimab was administered to patients every 2 weeks at six dose levels: 0.01, 0.1, 0.3, 1.5, 3 and 10 mg/kg. Partial responses occurred in three dose-escalation patients, of whom one had hepatocellular carcinoma and two had cutaneous melanoma. The paper covers the monotherapy dose-escalation part of the phase I ivuxolimab trial, which included N of about 50 patients. In the dose-escalation cohort, nearly 85% of patients were male, and the mean age was around 60 years with a range of roughly 23 to 79. Findings and caveats that apply to the study as a whole: Low levels of normalized T-cell clonal expansion were also seen in some patients who did not respond. In the 0.1-3.0 mg/kg groups, partial responders were among the patients with the lowest normalized peripheral clonal expansion, particularly in CD8+ T cells. On average, CD8+ T cells showed more expanded clones than CD4+ T cells after ivuxolimab. The antigen specificity of the clonally expanded peripheral T cells was not determined. At doses of 0.1 to 3.0 mg/kg, clonal expansion of both CD4+ and CD8+ T cells in blood was seen between baseline and week 6.

Genomic DNA was extracted from sorted cells for sequencing of the TCRbeta CDR3 region. The immunoSEQ Assay was used for sequencing of TCRbeta CDR3 regions. TCRdb limited this immuneACCESS table to in-frame rearrangements with V and J called. A share of clones is missing; checked studies link under half to unresolved V genes, and the rest is unexplained. The sample includes 65,000 to 85,000 clones, with around 81% observed a single time. The top ten constitute about 1.8% of the sample. Details on this clone: Its antigen is unknown. Base qualities are not provided; no much larger clone lies one nucleotide away.

V has 4 bases trimmed and J has 2 bases trimmed; junction bases matching no gene number 3. The germline V gene supplies CDR1 SGHRS and CDR2 YFSETQ. The CDR3, from cysteine to phenylalanine, totals 14 residues. Left in the record is the CDR3 DNA by itself, 42 bases read in frame from the first base. The trial excluded patients who had a history of autoimmune disease or were on systemic immunosuppression. Peripheral blood for TCR sequencing was collected from all dose cohorts at baseline, on cycle 4 day 1, and on cycle 7 day 1. The samples were taken from a phase I, first-in-human, multicenter, open-label dose-escalation trial of ivuxolimab. Adults with locally advanced or metastatic melanoma, renal cell, hepatocellular, or head and neck squamous cell carcinoma were enrolled in the trial. Before TCR sequencing, CD4+ T cells and CD8+ T cells from peripheral blood were sorted into separate populations.

The rearrangement combines TRBV5-1 with TRBJ1-1; TRBD1 agrees with 9 junctional bases. The sample here was CD4+ or CD8+ T cells sorted from blood, taken in a trial of the OX40 agonist ivuxolimab. The TCR sequence derives from an adult with an advanced solid tumor such as melanoma, head and neck, liver or kidney cancer. The CDR3 sequence is CASSTTGGNTEAFF. The DNA is TGCGCCAGCAGCACCACAGGGGGCAACACTGAAGCTTTCTTT.